A selection of T cell receptor beta chains follows, all from one sample in a study of blood T cell repertoires in COVID-19. This table comes from immunoSEQ multiplex PCR, and its TCRdb copy is limited to in-frame clones, with some not included. This table holds around 290,000 clones, 80% to 95% found once. Sequencing was performed on peripheral blood. The receptors come from a woman in her twenties or thirties with COVID-19, enrolled during active disease. Both conserved end residues are part of each CDR3. D genes are given only for firm matches. The size field is filled for only some rows; it gives once, few, many or a size class.

D	V	size	J	DNA	CDR3
-	TRBV13	-	TRBJ2-1	TGTGCCAGCAGCCACGGAGGAAGCTCCTACAATGAGCAGTTCTTC	CASSHGGSSYNEQFF
-	TRBV12-3/TRBV12-4	-	TRBJ2-7	TGTGCCAGCAGTTCAGGGTTGTACGAGCAGTACTTC	CASSSGLYEQYF
-	TRBV28	-	TRBJ1-6	TGTGCCAGCACCGGGGGGCCTCTTAATTCACCCCTCCACTTT	CASTGGPLNSPLHF
-	TRBV14	-	TRBJ2-1	TGTGCCAGCAGCCAAGAACTATTTATTCTCAGTGGCAGCTCCTACAATGAGCAGTTCTTC	CASSQELFILSGSSYNEQFF
-	TRBV5-1	-	TRBJ2-7	TGCGCCAGCAGCTCCAGGGAACATTACCTCTCCTACGAGCAGTACTTC	CASSSREHYLSYEQYF
-	TRBV6-2/TRBV6-3	-	TRBJ1-6	TGTGCCAGCAGTGCTGACCTGGAGAATTCACCCCTCCACTTT	CASSADLENSPLHF
-	TRBV9	-	TRBJ2-1	TGTGCCAGCAGCGTAGCTAGCGACCATGAGCAGTTCTTC	CASSVASDHEQFF
-	TRBV29-1	-	TRBJ2-7	TGCAGCGTTAATCGGGTTGGTACGGAGACCTACGAGCAGTACTTC	CSVNRVGTETYEQYF
TRBD1	TRBV27	-	TRBJ2-1	TGTGCCAGCAGTGTGACAGGGGCCCCTTCCTACAATGAGCAGTTCTTC	CASSVTGAPSYNEQFF
-	TRBV4-1	-	TRBJ2-7	TGCGCCAGCAGCCAAGAGATCCGGTTGATCGAGTCCTACGAGCAGTACTTC	CASSQEIRLIESYEQYF
TRBD2	TRBV3-1/TRBV3-2	-	TRBJ2-1	TGTGCCAGCGGGGGGGGTTATGGGCTATACAATGAGCAGTTCTTC	CASGGGYGLYNEQFF
TRBD1	TRBV28	-	TRBJ1-5	TGTGCCAGCAGTTCCGGGACAGGGATTCAGCCCCAGCATTTT	CASSSGTGIQPQHF
-	TRBV12-3/TRBV12-4	-	TRBJ1-2	TGTGCCAGCAGTTTCGGGGTTCTAAGTGGCTACACCTTC	CASSFGVLSGYTF
TRBD1	TRBV28	-	TRBJ2-1	TGTGCCAGCAGTTTAGATGCAGGGGGTGAGCAGTTCTTC	CASSLDAGGEQFF
TRBD2	TRBV4-1	-	TRBJ2-1	TGCGCCAGCAGCCAAAGGGGGCTAGCGGGGATTGAGCAGTTCTTC	CASSQRGLAGIEQFF
-	TRBV29-1	-	TRBJ1-3	TGCAGCGTTGAGACTTGGCATACCTTCTCTGGAAACACCATATATTTT	CSVETWHTFSGNTIYF
TRBD1	TRBV2	-	TRBJ2-5	TGTGCCAGCAGTGAAATGGGACAGGGCGTAGAGACCCAGTACTTC	CASSEMGQGVETQYF
TRBD1	TRBV6-2/TRBV6-3	-	TRBJ2-7	TGTGCCAGCAGTTACGGGACAGGGGGCTCCTACGAGCAGTACTTC	CASSYGTGGSYEQYF
-	TRBV12-3/TRBV12-4	few	TRBJ2-1	TGTGCCAGCAGTTTACAAACTAGCAATGAGCAGTTCTTC	CASSLQTSNEQFF
TRBD1	TRBV6-5	-	TRBJ1-4	TGTGCCAGCAGTTACTCGGGACAGCCAAATGAAAAACTGTTTTTT	CASSYSGQPNEKLFF
TRBD2	TRBV5-1	-	TRBJ2-5	TGCGCCAGCAGCCCGCTTAGCGGGAGAGGGAAAGAGACCCAGTACTTC	CASSPLSGRGKETQYF
-	TRBV7-3	-	TRBJ2-1	TGTGCCAGCAGCTCCTCCGCGGCGGAGTACAATGAGCAGTTCTTC	CASSSSAAEYNEQFF
TRBD2	TRBV5-4	-	TRBJ2-2	TGTGCCAGCAGCCAGAGCGGGAGGAACACCGGGGAGCTGTTTTTT	CASSQSGRNTGELFF
-	TRBV2	-	TRBJ1-4	TGTGCCAGCAGTGAACAGGGAAGTGCAACTAATGAAAAACTGTTTTTT	CASSEQGSATNEKLFF
-	TRBV5-4	-	TRBJ1-4	TGTGCCAGCAGCCAGGGGCGGAGTAATGAAAAACTGTTTTTT	CASSQGRSNEKLFF
TRBD2	TRBV6-5	-	TRBJ2-1	TGTGCCAGCAGCTCCGGGACTAGCGGGAGTTCGTTGGAGTTCTTC	CASSSGTSGSSLEFF
TRBD1	TRBV6-5	-	TRBJ1-1	TGTGCCAGCCCCCAGGGGGAAAGCACTGAAGCTTTCTTT	CASPQGESTEAFF
-	TRBV20-1	once	TRBJ1-1	TGCAGTGCCCCCCGAGGGTTTGAAGCTTTCTTT	CSAPRGFEAFF
TRBD1	TRBV2	-	TRBJ2-3	TGTGCCAGCAGTGAAGGGGCCGGAAGGGGGCCGCAGTATTTT	CASSEGAGRGPQYF
TRBD2	TRBV10-1	-	TRBJ2-2	TGCGCCAGCAGTGACGCGGGAGTAGGGACCGGGGAGCTGTTTTTT	CASSDAGVGTGELFF
-	TRBV6-5	-	TRBJ2-4	TGTGCCAGCATCGGGTCTAGTAACATTCAGTACTTC	CASIGSSNIQYF
TRBD1	TRBV28	-	TRBJ1-1	TGTGCCAGCAGGGGGACAGGGGGCACTGAAGCTTTCTTT	CASRGTGGTEAFF
TRBD1	TRBV27	-	TRBJ1-6	TGTGCCAGCAGTTTACCGGACAGGAATTCACCCCTCCACTTT	CASSLPDRNSPLHF